This T cell receptor beta chain was captured by sequencing in a study of CD8+ T cells in alopecia areata listed by TCRdb under 2018. In terms of the full investigation: To study T cell clonal expansion in alopecia areata, the researchers applied high-throughput TCRbeta sequencing to both the C3H/HeJ mouse model and human patients. Human TCRbeta sequencing covered scalp tissue and sorted CD4+ and CD8+ peripheral blood T cells from patchy and totalis/universalis alopecia areata patients and healthy controls. Clonality in the scalp was compared among normal scalp (n=4), patchy alopecia areata scalp (n=8), and alopecia totalis/universalis scalp (n=8). RNA was obtained with the PAXgene miRNA kit for fixed scalp, the miRNeasy kit for PBMCs, and the RNeasy kit for mouse skin. immunoSEQ multiplex PCR using 35 Vbeta forward primers and 13 Jbeta reverse primers was used to amplify TCRbeta CDR3 regions.

Study-wide findings and limitations: Shared TCR sequences between patients were less evident than in mice, which may be partly attributable to HLA diversity in the patient population. Unlike mouse skin, which is dominated by gammadelta T cells, normal human skin has resident alphabeta T cells that are also sequenced, and this complicates analysis of the scalp TCR repertoire. Lesional scalp, especially in alopecia totalis/universalis, showed higher clonality and more expanded CD8+ clones than normal scalp, suggesting antigenic drive.

This clone was seen a few times. The specificity of this receptor is unknown. Base qualities were left out, and no much larger clone turns up one base away. In the same sample, other DNA sequences code for this CDR3. The germline V gene encodes CDR1 MGHRA and CDR2 YSYEKL. Its CDR3 holds 13 amino acids, cysteine through phenylalanine. Of the read, only the CDR3 DNA is kept; its 39 bases are in frame from base 1. The V end loses 3 bases and the J end loses 5 bases, and a stretch of 7 bases separates them. The library was obtained by the immunoSEQ multiplex PCR assay. For TCR sequencing, RNA was extracted from every sample and reverse transcribed into cDNA to serve as template. First-strand cDNA was synthesized with SuperScript III using a 2:1 mix of oligo-dT and random hexamers. A synthetic immune receptor repertoire was used to assess amplification bias, and residual bias was removed computationally. The published analysis was carried out like this. Raw reads were preprocessed to remove errors, and CDR3 was defined by IMGT conventions from the conserved cysteine to phenylalanine. Clonality was computed by normalizing Shannon entropy by log2 of the number of productive unique TCRs and subtracting the result from 1. Whether scalp clones were CD4 or CD8 was inferred by matching scalp TCRbeta sequences against CD4 and CD8 repertoires sorted from blood. The clones in this table, taken by TCRdb from immuneACCESS, are in-frame only. Not every clone is retained; where verified, under half of the shortfall comes from an unresolved V gene, and the cause of the rest is unknown. From that table come the V and J calls and clone size; the DNA was used to work out D and trimming. This sample gives 110,000 to 150,000 clones in total; 62% of them show up just once. The top ten hold about 40% of the sample.

After PBMCs were isolated by density centrifugation and stained for CD3, CD4 and CD8, a FACSAria was used to sort CD4+ and CD8+ T cells. Scalp biopsies and blood samples were provided by unaffected controls. The receptor was derived from a human donor in good health. Here the chain combines TRBV4-1 and TRBJ2-2; TRBD2 is possibly the D segment (6 matching bases). Sequencing was done on a sample of CD8+ T cells sorted from blood. The sequenced DNA: TGCGCCAGCAGCCAGGGAGGAACCGGGGAGCTGTTTTTT. It codes for CASSQGGTGELFF.